This TCR beta chain was sequenced during a study of blood T cell repertoires in COVID-19. Study as a whole: In each case, the material was cDNA or gDNA derived from T cells, B-cell-depleted T cells, or PBMCs.

The protocol was immunoSEQ multiplex PCR, while the TCRdb copy is restricted to in-frame clones and leaves out a portion. The repertoire holds 450,000 or so clones, with 80% to 95% as singletons. The germline CDR1 and CDR2 sequences are SGHVS and FQNEAQ. V gave up 4 bases and J gave up 3 bases; unmatched junction bases: 5. The CDR3 runs 14 residues. The TCR originated in a man aged 18 to 29 who had recovered from COVID-19. The chain combines TRBV7-8 with TRBJ2-7; the match to TRBD1 covers 8 bases. The sample taken for sequencing was PBMCs or T cells enriched from blood (not recorded which). The CDR3: CASSSGTGNYEQYF. CDR3 nucleotides: TGTGCCAGCAGCTCCGGGACAGGCAACTACGAGCAGTACTTC.